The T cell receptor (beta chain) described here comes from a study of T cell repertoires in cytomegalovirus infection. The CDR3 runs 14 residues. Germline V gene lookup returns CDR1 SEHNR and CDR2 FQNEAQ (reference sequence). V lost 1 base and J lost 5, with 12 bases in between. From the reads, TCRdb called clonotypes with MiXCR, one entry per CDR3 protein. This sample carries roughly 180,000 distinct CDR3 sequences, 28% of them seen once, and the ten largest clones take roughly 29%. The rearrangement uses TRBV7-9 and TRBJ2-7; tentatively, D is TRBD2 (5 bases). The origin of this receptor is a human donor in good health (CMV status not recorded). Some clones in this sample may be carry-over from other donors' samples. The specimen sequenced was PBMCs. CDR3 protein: CASSLGFSGNEQYF. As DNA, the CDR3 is TGTGCCAGCAGCTTAGGGTTTTCGGGGAACGAGCAGTACTTC.